This is a list of T cell receptor beta chains from one sample in a study of cytomegalovirus exposure and HLA in healthy donors. Profiling relied on immunoSEQ multiplex PCR, and the TCRdb table lists in-frame clones only, not all of them. The repertoire holds roughly 230,000 clones, with about nine tenths as singletons. The sample consisted of PBMCs. The receptors shown here come from a girl aged 2 to 10 in good health and CMV-seronegative. The CDR3 runs from the conserved cysteine through the conserved F or W. The D gene is left open where the match is weak. Clone size appears in some rows only: once, few, many, or a class for an expanded clone.

clone size | D gene | J gene | V gene | CDR3 protein | CDR3 DNA
. | . | TRBJ1-1 | TRBV9 | CASSVAGGGGTEAFF | TGTGCCAGCAGCGTAGCGGGGGGCGGGGGCACTGAAGCTTTCTTT
once | . | TRBJ2-1 | TRBV27 | CASSLESSYNEQFF | TGTGCCAGCAGTCTGGAGAGCTCCTACAATGAGCAGTTCTTC
. | . | TRBJ1-1 | TRBV9 | CASSSDSTEAFF | TGTGCCAGCAGCTCCGACAGCACTGAAGCTTTCTTT
. | TRBD2 | TRBJ2-3 | TRBV2 | CASSGLGLAGPDTQYF | TGTGCCAGCAGTGGGTTGGGGCTAGCGGGACCGGATACGCAGTATTTT
once | TRBD1 | TRBJ2-5 | TRBV2 | CASLRDRGETQYF | TGTGCCAGCCTCCGGGACAGGGGAGAGACCCAGTACTTC
once | TRBD2 | TRBJ2-1 | TRBV5-6 | CASSSGGGSSYNEQFF | TGTGCCAGCAGCTCGGGAGGGGGAAGCTCCTACAATGAGCAGTTCTTC
. | . | TRBJ1-4 | TRBV30 | CAWSAYGADEKLFF | TGTGCCTGGAGCGCCTATGGGGCGGATGAAAAACTGTTTTTT
. | TRBD1 | TRBJ1-1 | TRBV7-9 | CASSPKDAYRDRVGTEAFF | TGTGCCAGCAGCCCGAAAGACGCATACCGGGACAGGGTGGGTACTGAAGCTTTCTTT
. | TRBD2 | TRBJ2-5 | TRBV2 | CASLSGLAGGVTQYF | TGTGCCAGCCTCTCAGGTCTAGCGGGGGGTGTGACCCAGTACTTC
. | . | TRBJ2-1 | TRBV5-1 | CASRVGLPADEQFF | TGCGCCAGCAGGGTGGGGCTTCCTGCCGATGAGCAGTTCTTC
. | TRBD2 | TRBJ2-3 | TRBV4-2 | CASSQATSGGTDTQYF | TGTGCCAGCAGCCAAGCGACTAGCGGGGGGACAGATACGCAGTATTTT
. | . | TRBJ2-4 | TRBV2 | CASRDNKNIQYF | TGTGCCAGCAGGGACAACAAAAACATTCAGTACTTC
. | . | TRBJ1-2 | TRBV9 | CASSLSGGGYGYTF | TGTGCCAGCAGCTTATCCGGGGGTGGGTATGGCTACACCTTC
. | TRBD2 | TRBJ2-7 | TRBV10-2 | CASSGRGLFYEQYF | TGCGCCAGCAGTGGGAGGGGACTATTCTACGAGCAGTACTTC
. | . | TRBJ2-1 | TRBV5-1 | CASRQETTGSNEQFF | TGCGCCAGCAGACAAGAGACTACCGGCTCGAATGAGCAGTTCTTC
. | TRBD1 | TRBJ2-5 | TRBV5-6 | CASSDEDRGPRTQYF | TGTGCCAGCAGCGACGAAGACAGGGGCCCGAGGACCCAGTACTTC
. | . | TRBJ2-2 | TRBV13 | CASSLGSVSRGELFF | TGTGCCAGCAGCTTAGGCAGCGTTAGTCGCGGGGAGCTGTTTTTT
. | . | TRBJ2-7 | TRBV19 | CASRGSYEQYF | TGTGCCAGCAGGGGCTCCTACGAGCAGTACTTC
once | TRBD2 | TRBJ2-7 | TRBV19 | CASSTNSGGSMYEQYF | TGTGCCAGTAGTACCAATTCGGGGGGTAGTATGTACGAGCAGTACTTC
. | TRBD1 | TRBJ2-1 | TRBV5-5 | CASSLAGQEYNEQFF | TGTGCCAGCAGCTTGGCCGGACAGGAGTACAATGAGCAGTTCTTC
. | TRBD1 | TRBJ2-2 | TRBV10-1 | CASSEWVRDSPNTGELFF | TGCGCCAGCAGTGAGTGGGTCCGGGACAGCCCTAACACCGGGGAGCTGTTTTTT
. | . | TRBJ1-1 | TRBV10-1 | CASSDSRGEAFF | TGCGCCAGCAGTGATTCCAGGGGAGAAGCTTTCTTT
. | TRBD1 | TRBJ1-1 | TRBV7-2 | CASSHRRGRNTEAFF | TGTGCCAGCAGCCACAGGAGGGGGCGGAACACTGAAGCTTTCTTT
. | TRBD2 | TRBJ2-7 | TRBV6-6 | CASSLLAGTTYEQYF | TGTGCCAGCAGCCTACTAGCGGGGACGACCTACGAGCAGTACTTC
. | . | TRBJ1-6 | TRBV4-1 | CASSQEGRGQNSPLHF | TGCGCCAGCAGCCAAGAGGGGCGGGGGCAGAATTCACCCCTCCACTTT
. | TRBD2 | TRBJ2-4 | TRBV28 | CASKIAGGLSIAKNIQYF | TGTGCCAGCAAGATAGCGGGGGGGCTCTCCATAGCCAAAAACATTCAGTACTTC
. | . | TRBJ1-1 | TRBV6-6 | CASSQAATAHTEAFF | TGTGCCAGCAGTCAGGCAGCTACGGCCCACACTGAAGCTTTCTTT
. | . | TRBJ1-1 | TRBV30 | CAWSDQGFTEAFF | TGTGCCTGGAGCGACCAGGGTTTCACTGAAGCTTTCTTT
. | . | TRBJ1-1 | TRBV4-1 | CASSHRRLTEAFF | TGCGCCAGCAGCCACCGCAGGCTCACTGAAGCTTTCTTT
. | . | TRBJ2-1 | TRBV21-1 | CASPQSRGLADYNEQFF | TGTGCCAGCCCCCAGTCCCGAGGACTAGCGGATTACAATGAGCAGTTCTTC
once | . | TRBJ2-7 | TRBV19 | CASSFRSLQGGYEQYF | TGTGCCAGTAGTTTCCGGTCGCTTCAAGGGGGTTACGAGCAGTACTTC
once | . | TRBJ2-7 | TRBV5-6 | CASSLGSGLEQYF | TGTGCCAGCAGCTTGGGAAGTGGGCTCGAGCAGTACTTC
. | . | TRBJ2-7 | TRBV9 | CASSARDYEQYF | TGTGCCAGCAGCGCAAGAGACTACGAGCAGTACTTC
. | TRBD2 | TRBJ2-7 | TRBV13 | CASRPALAGSYEQYF | TGTGCCAGCAGGCCCGCACTAGCGGGGTCCTACGAGCAGTACTTC
once | TRBD1 | TRBJ1-1 | TRBV9 | CASSVGDRGPTEAFF | TGTGCCAGCAGCGTAGGGGACAGGGGGCCGACTGAAGCTTTCTTT
once | TRBD2 | TRBJ2-7 | TRBV10-1 | CASSEYSTSAPMEQYF | TGCGCCAGCAGTGAGTATTCGACTAGCGCCCCTATGGAGCAGTACTTC
. | TRBD2 | TRBJ2-1 | TRBV29-1 | CSVAPHTSGRPEQFF | TGCAGCGTTGCCCCCCACACTAGCGGGAGACCTGAGCAGTTCTTC
. | . | TRBJ2-1 | TRBV9 | CASSVGASSYNEQFF | TGTGCCAGCAGCGTAGGGGCGAGCTCCTACAATGAGCAGTTCTTC